The entry below gives a single T cell receptor beta chain sequence along with its context. This sample was included in a study of identical twins. TCRdb called the 5' RACE reads again in MiXCR, with one record for every CDR3 protein. The sample lists 420,000 or so distinct CDR3 sequences, under 20% occurring once. V shed 7 bases and J shed 4 bases, with 14 bases lying between them. Germline V gene sequence: CDR1 MNHEY, CDR2 SVGEGT. This CDR3 contains 14 residues. The sequence was obtained from a man aged 45-65 years in good health. The sequenced sample consisted of naive T cells sorted from blood. The chain carries TRBV6-2 or TRBV6-3 and TRBJ1-5, with unresolved D. CDR3 residues: CASMGVLGNQPQHF. The CDR3 nucleotides read TGTGCCAGCATGGGTGTTCTAGGGAATCAGCCCCAGCATTTT.